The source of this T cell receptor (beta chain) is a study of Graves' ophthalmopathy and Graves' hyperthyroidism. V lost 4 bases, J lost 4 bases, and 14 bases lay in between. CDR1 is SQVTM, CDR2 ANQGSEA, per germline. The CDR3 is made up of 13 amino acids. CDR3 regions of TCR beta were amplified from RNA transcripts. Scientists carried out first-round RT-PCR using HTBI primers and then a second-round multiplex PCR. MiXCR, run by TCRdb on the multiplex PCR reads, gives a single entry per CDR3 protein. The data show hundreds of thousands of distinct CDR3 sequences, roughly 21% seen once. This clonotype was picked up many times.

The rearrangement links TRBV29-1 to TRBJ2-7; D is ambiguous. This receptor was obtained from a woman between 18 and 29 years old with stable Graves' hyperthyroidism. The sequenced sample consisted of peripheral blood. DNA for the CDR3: TGCAGCGTTGTGACCCCTCCATCTTACGAGCAGTACTTC. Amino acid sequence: CSVVTPPSYEQYF.